A single sample is the source of the 10 T cell receptor beta chains below, sequenced in a study of blood T cell repertoires in COVID-19. Produced via immunoSEQ multiplex PCR; TCRdb's table is partial and in-frame only. This sample yields about 200,000 clones, of which 75% to 90% are seen a single time; less than 1.5% belongs to the top ten. The sequencing input was PBMCs or T cells enriched from blood (not recorded which). Source of these receptors: a man aged 25 to 40 who had recovered from COVID-19.

V and J are TRBV3-1 (or the pseudogene TRBV3-2) and TRBJ2-5, with D maybe TRBD1 (6 bases). There are 13 residues in the CDR3. Trimming shortened V by 6 bases and J by 2 bases, and 10 bases separated the two germline ends. CDR1 is LGHDT and CDR2 is YNNKEL in the germline V gene (reference sequence). In nucleotides, the CDR3 is TGTGCCAGCAGAGACGGACAGCAAGAGACCCAGTACTTC. Its translation is CASRDGQQETQYF.

The chain couples TRBV11-2 to TRBJ1-2; 7 nucleotides match TRBD1. In germline, CDR1 is SGHAT, CDR2 FQNNGV. CDR3 length: 15 residues. With 2 bases clipped from V and 5 bases from J, the junction kept 8 bases outside the gene matches. The CDR3 DNA is TGTGCCAGCAGCTTAATCCCGACAGGGAATTATGGCTACACCTTC. Protein product: CASSLIPTGNYGYTF.

The chain uses TRBV5-1 and TRBJ2-5; D remains unclear. Trimming removed 0 bases from V and 5 bases from J, with 8 bases in between. Germline CDR1 is SGHRS and CDR2 is YFSETQ. CDR3 length equals 13 residues. CDR3: CASSLATYETQYF. For the CDR3, the DNA is TGCGCCAGCAGCTTGGCCACTTATGAGACCCAGTACTTC.

The chain uses TRBV28 and TRBJ2-3; the match to TRBD1 covers 10 bases. This CDR3 contains 15 residues. The germline V gene has CDR1 MDHEN and CDR2 SYDVKM. V was pared by 7 bases and J by 6 bases, with 10 bases of the junction left unmatched. CDR3 sequence reads: CASKGQGMTGDTQYF. In DNA form, the CDR3 reads TGTGCCAGCAAGGGACAGGGGATGACCGGGGATACGCAGTATTTT.

This chain joins TRBV30 and TRBJ2-7; TRBD1 aligns across 10 bases. Germline CDR1 GTSNPN, CDR2 SVGIG (reference sequence). The CDR3 totals 15 residues. The ends lost 3 bases at V and 4 bases at J; junction bases unmatched: 9. The CDR3 bases are TGTGCCTGGAGCGCCGGGACAGGGGTCGTGTACGAGCAGTACTTC. Protein product: CAWSAGTGVVYEQYF.

The CDR3 DNA reads as TGTGCCAGTAGTCCGTACAGGGTTGGCTCCTACAATGAGCAGTTCTTC. Protein sequence: CASSPYRVGSYNEQFF. V usage is TRBV19 and J usage is TRBJ2-1, with a tentative D call TRBD1 (6 bases). This CDR3 comprises 16 residues. V lost 5 bases to trimming and J lost 0 bases, with 14 bases between them. CDR1 is LNHDA and CDR2 is SQIVND in the germline V gene (reference sequence).

V and J are TRBV18 and TRBJ2-1; 8 positions match TRBD2. V lost 3 bases to trimming and J lost 11 bases; unmatched junction nucleotides: 3. Per the germline V gene, CDR1 is KGHSH and CDR2 is LQKENI. The CDR3 has 12 amino acids. The CDR3 here is CASSPQREKQFF. DNA for the CDR3: TGTGCCAGCTCACCCCAGCGGGAGAAGCAGTTCTTC.

The chain uses TRBV19 and TRBJ2-7, with D possibly TRBD1 on 6 matching bases. V lost 5 bases and J lost 2, with 13 bases in between. This CDR3 has 14 residues. Germline V CDR1 and CDR2: LNHDA, SQIVND (reference sequence). CDR3: CASSPRTATYEQYF. The CDR3 coding sequence is TGTGCCAGTAGTCCAAGGACAGCAACCTACGAGCAGTACTTC.

This clone is a singleton in its sample. The chain joins TRBV27 to TRBJ1-5; 10 nucleotides match TRBD1. This CDR3 region has 17 residues. V gave up 6 bases and J gave up 2 bases; unmatched junction bases: 10. Germline V CDR1 and CDR2: MNHEY, SMNVEV (reference sequence). The CDR3 here is CASSYDRGQRGNQPQHF. The CDR3 DNA reads TGTGCCAGCAGCTATGACAGGGGGCAAAGAGGCAATCAGCCCCAGCATTTT.

The genes are TRBV4-1 and TRBJ2-3, with TRBD2 identical over 9 bases. This CDR3 spans 14 amino acids. Germline CDR1 and CDR2: MGHRA and YSYEKL. V trimming: 6 bases; J trimming: 2 bases; junction bases outside the gene matches: 3. The CDR3 bases are TGCGCCAGCAGGCGGGGGGGCAACACAGATACGCAGTATTTT. Translating gives CASRRGGNTDTQYF.